This T cell receptor (beta chain) stems from a study of cytomegalovirus exposure and HLA in healthy donors. For this clone: What it binds is unknown.

Though probably carrying unrecorded immune exposures, donors were nominally healthy at sampling. CDR3 length: 17 amino acids. The junction had 11 bases not matched to a gene; V was cut back by 4 bases and J by 0 bases. CDR1 and CDR2 (germline): SNHLY, FYNNEI. Regarding the study as a whole: Some public TCRs appeared in many individuals, while most sequences were rare.

The PCR employed 60 Vbeta primers together with 13 Jbeta primers. Method: immunoSEQ multiplex PCR; TCRdb's copy keeps in-frame clones and lacks some. The repertoire includes 100,000 to 150,000 clones, around 84% of them detected once, and approximately 2.4% sits in the top ten. This TCR derives from a man aged 50 to 60 in good health and CMV-seronegative. The chain is built from TRBV2 and TRBJ2-7; TRBD2 agrees at 8 bases. Material: PBMCs. CDR3 coding DNA: TGTGCCAGCAGTGCAGGTTTAGCGGGACCGAGCTCCTACGAGCAGTACTTC. Protein product: CASSAGLAGPSSYEQYF. The variable domain in full, with the rest retrieved from reference TRBV2 and TRBJ2-7, is EPEVTQTPSHQVTQMGQEVILRCVPISNHLYFYWYRQILGQKVEFLVSFYNNEISEKSEIFDDQFSVERPDGSNFTLKIRSTKLEDSAMYFCASSAGLAGPSSYEQYFGPGTRLTVT.